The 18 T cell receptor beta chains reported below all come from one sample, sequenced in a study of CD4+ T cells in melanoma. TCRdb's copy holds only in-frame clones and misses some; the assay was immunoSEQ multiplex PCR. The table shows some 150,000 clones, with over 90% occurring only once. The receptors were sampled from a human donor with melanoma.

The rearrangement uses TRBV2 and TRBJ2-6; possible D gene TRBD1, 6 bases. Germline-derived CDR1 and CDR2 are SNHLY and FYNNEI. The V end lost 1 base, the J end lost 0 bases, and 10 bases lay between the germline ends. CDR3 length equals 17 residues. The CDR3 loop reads CASSEDRVSSGANVLTF. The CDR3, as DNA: TGTGCCAGCAGTGAAGACAGGGTCTCCTCTGGGGCCAACGTCCTGACTTTC.

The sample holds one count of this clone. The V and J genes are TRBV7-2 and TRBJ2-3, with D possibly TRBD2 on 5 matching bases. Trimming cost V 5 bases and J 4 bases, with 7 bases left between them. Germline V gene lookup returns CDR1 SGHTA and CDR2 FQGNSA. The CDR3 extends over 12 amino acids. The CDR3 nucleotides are TGTGCCAGCAGCCGGGGATCAGATACGCAGTATTTT. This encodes CASSRGSDTQYF.

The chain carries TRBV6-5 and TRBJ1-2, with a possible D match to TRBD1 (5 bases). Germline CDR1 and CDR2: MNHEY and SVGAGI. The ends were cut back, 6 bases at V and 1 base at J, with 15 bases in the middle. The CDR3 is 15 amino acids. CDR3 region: CASRRDGLINYGYTF. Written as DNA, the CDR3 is TGTGCCAGCAGACGGGACGGGCTAATTAACTATGGCTACACCTTC.

The CDR3 loop reads CASSEISGPSVEQYF. The DNA for the CDR3 is TGTGCCAGCAGCGAGATTTCGGGACCGTCAGTCGAGCAGTACTTC. This sequence joins TRBV2 and TRBJ2-7, with D tentatively TRBD1 or TRBD2 (5 bases each). Germline-derived CDR1 and CDR2 are SNHLY and FYNNEI. Trimming shortened V by 6 bases and J by 6 bases, and 21 bases separated the two germline ends. The CDR3 sequence is 15 residues long.

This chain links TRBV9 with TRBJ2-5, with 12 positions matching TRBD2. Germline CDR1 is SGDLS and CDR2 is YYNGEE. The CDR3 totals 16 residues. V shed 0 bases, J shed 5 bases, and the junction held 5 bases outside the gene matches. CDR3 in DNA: TGTGCCAGCAGCGTAGGGACTAGCGGGGCTTGGGAGACCCAGTACTTC. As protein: CASSVGTSGAWETQYF. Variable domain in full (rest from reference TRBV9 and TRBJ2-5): DSGVTQTPKHLITATGQRVTLRCSPRSGDLSVYWYQQSLDQGLQFLIQYYNGEERAKGNILERFSAQQFPDLHSELNLSSLELGDSALYFCASSVGTSGAWETQYFGPGTRLLVL.

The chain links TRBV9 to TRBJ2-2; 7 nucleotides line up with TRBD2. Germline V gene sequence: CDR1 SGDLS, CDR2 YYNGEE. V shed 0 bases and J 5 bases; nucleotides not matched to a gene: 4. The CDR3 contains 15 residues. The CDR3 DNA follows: TGTGCCAGCAGCGTAGGGTTGGGGGGGACCGGGGAGCTGTTTTTT. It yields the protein CASSVGLGGTGELFF.

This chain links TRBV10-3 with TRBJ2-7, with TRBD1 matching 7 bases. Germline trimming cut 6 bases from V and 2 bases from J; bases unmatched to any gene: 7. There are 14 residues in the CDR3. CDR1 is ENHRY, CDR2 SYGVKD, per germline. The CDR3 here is CAIRGTDQAYEQYF. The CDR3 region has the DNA TGTGCCATCAGGGGGACAGATCAAGCCTACGAGCAGTACTTC.

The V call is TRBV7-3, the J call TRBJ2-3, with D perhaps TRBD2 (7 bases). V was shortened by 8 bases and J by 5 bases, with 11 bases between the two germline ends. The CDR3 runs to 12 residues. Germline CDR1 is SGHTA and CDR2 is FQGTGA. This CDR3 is CASGGAEDTQYF. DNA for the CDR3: TGTGCCAGCGGGGGGGCCGAAGATACGCAGTATTTT.

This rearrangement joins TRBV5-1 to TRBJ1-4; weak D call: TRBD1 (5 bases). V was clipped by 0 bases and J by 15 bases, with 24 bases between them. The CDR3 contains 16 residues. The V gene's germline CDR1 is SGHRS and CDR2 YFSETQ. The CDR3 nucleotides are TGCGCCAGCAGCTTGGGAAGAGACAGTTCGACGGGGGACGTGTTTTTT. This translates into CASSLGRDSSTGDVFF. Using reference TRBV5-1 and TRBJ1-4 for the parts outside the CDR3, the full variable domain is KAGVTQTPRYLIKTRGQQVTLSCSPISGHRSVSWYQQTPGQGLQFLFEYFSETQRNKGNFPGRFSGRQFSNSRSEMNVSTLELGDSALYLCASSLGRDSSTGDVFFGSGTQLSVL.

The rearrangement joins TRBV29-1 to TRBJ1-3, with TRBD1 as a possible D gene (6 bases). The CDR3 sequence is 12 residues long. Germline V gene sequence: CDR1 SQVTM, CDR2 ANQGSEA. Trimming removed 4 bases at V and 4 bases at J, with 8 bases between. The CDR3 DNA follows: TGCAGCGTTGGCACAGGGGGAAACACCATATATTTT. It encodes CSVGTGGNTIYF.

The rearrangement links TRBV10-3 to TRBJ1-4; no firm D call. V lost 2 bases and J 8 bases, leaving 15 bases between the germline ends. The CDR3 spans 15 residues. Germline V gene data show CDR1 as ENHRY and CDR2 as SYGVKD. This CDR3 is CAISEGPWTAEKLFF. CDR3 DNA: TGTGCCATCAGTGAGGGGCCTTGGACGGCCGAAAAACTGTTTTTT.

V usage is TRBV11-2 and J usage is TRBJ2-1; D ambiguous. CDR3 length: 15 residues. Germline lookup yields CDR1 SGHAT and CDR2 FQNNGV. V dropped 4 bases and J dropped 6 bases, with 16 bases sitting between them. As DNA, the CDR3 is TGTGCCAGCAGCTCGACCCTTTCTTCGGGCAATGAGCAGTTCTTC. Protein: CASSSTLSSGNEQFF.

As DNA, the CDR3 is TGCGCCAGCAGCTTGTTGGCTAGTCCGGAGACCCAGTACTTC. This translates into CASSLLASPETQYF. This chain uses TRBV5-1 with TRBJ2-5; D remains ambiguous. CDR3 length equals 14 residues. Trimming cost V 1 base and J 5 bases, with 12 bases left between them. The germline V gene has CDR1 SGHRS and CDR2 YFSETQ. The full variable domain, in which reference TRBV5-1 and TRBJ2-5 provide the parts outside the CDR3, is KAGVTQTPRYLIKTRGQQVTLSCSPISGHRSVSWYQQTPGQGLQFLFEYFSETQRNKGNFPGRFSGRQFSNSRSEMNVSTLELGDSALYLCASSLLASPETQYFGPGTRLLVL.

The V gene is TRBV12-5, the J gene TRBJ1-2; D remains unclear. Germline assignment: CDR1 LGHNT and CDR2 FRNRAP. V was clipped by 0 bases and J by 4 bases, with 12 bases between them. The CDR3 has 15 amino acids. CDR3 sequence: CASGLVLGNSYGYTF. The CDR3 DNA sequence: TGTGCTAGTGGTTTGGTACTAGGGAACAGCTATGGCTACACCTTC.

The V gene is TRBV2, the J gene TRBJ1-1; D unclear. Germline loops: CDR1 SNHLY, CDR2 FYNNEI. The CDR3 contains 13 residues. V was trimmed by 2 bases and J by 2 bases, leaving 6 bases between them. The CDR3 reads CASSEQANTEAFF. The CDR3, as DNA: TGTGCCAGCAGTGAACAAGCTAACACTGAAGCTTTCTTT.

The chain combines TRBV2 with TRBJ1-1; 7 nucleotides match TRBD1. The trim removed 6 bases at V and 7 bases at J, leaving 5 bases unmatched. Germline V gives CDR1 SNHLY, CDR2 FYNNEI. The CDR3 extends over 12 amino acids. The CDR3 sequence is CASRSDRVEAFF. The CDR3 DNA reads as TGTGCCAGCAGGTCCGACAGGGTTGAAGCTTTCTTT.

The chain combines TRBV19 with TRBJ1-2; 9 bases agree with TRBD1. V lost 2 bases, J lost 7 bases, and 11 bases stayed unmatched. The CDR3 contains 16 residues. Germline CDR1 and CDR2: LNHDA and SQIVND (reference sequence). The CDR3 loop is CASSIIRDRAVRGYTF. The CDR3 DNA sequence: TGTGCCAGTAGTATAATCCGGGACAGGGCCGTTCGTGGCTACACCTTC.

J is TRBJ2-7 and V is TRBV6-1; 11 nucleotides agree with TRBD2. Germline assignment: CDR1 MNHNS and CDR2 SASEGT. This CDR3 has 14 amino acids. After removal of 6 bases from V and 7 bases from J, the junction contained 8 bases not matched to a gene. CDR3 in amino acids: CASRDSGGAGEQYF. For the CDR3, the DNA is TGTGCCAGCAGGGATAGCGGGGGGGCAGGAGAGCAGTACTTC.